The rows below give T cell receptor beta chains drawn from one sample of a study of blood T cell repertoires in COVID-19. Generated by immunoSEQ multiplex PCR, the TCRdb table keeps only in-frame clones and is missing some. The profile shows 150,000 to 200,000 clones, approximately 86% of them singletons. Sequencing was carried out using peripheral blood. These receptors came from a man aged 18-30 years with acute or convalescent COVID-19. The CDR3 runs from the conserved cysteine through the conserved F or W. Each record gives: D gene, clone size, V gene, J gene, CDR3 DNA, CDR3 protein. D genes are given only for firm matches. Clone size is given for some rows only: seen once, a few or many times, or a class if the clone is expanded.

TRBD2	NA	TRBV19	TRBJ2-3	TGTGCCAGTAGTGCGACTAGCGGGGTTAAGTATTTT	CASSATSGVKYF
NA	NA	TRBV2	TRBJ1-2	TGTGCCAGCAGTGTATTGGGGGGATCGTACGGCTACACCTTC	CASSVLGGSYGYTF
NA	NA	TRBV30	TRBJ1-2	TGTGCCTGGAGTGTAGGGGTAGGGGGACGTGGCTACACCTTC	CAWSVGVGGRGYTF
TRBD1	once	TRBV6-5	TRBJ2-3	TGTGCCAGCCTTGCCCAGGGGGACATCTCCAATACGCAGTATTTT	CASLAQGDISNTQYF
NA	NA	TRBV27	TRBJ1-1	TGTGCCAGCAGTTTCAGGGGAAACACTGAAGCTTTCTTT	CASSFRGNTEAFF
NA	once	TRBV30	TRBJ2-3	TGTGCCTCCTCGGACTCAGCCTCAGATACGCAGTATTTT	CASSDSASDTQYF
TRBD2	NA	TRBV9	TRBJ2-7	TGTGCCAGCAGCCCAGCGGGGGGGCACTACGAGCAGTACTTC	CASSPAGGHYEQYF
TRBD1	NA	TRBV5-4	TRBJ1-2	TGTGCCAGCAGCTTGTTTGGGGACAGGGTCTATGGCTACACCTTC	CASSLFGDRVYGYTF
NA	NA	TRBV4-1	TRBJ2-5	TGCGCCAGCAGCCAACGAAGGGGTGGAGAGACCCAGTACTTC	CASSQRRGGETQYF
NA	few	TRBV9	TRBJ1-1	TGTGCCAGCAGCGTAGGTCGAGGACTTGAAGCTTTCTTT	CASSVGRGLEAFF
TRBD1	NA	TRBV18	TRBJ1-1	TGTGCCAGCTCACCTTCTCGACAGGGAAGCGTTGGGACTGAAGCTTTCTTT	CASSPSRQGSVGTEAFF
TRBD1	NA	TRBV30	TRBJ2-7	TGTGCCTGGCGGCCTGGACAGGGGGCTTATGAGCAGTACTTC	CAWRPGQGAYEQYF
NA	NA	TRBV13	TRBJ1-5	TGTGCCAGCAGCGAACGCAGGGGCACCAATCAGCCCCAGCATTTT	CASSERRGTNQPQHF
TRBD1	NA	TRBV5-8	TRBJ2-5	TGTGCCAGCAGCTTCGGACAGGGTGGAGAGACCCAGTACTTC	CASSFGQGGETQYF
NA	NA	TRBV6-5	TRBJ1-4	TGTGCCAGCAGTTACGGGGGGGCTAGGGAAAAACTGTTTTTT	CASSYGGAREKLFF
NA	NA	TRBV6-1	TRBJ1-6	TGTGCCAGCAGTGACAACCGACAGTATTCACCCCTCCACTTT	CASSDNRQYSPLHF
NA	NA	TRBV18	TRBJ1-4	TGTGCCAGCTCACCAATTAATCTGGACAGTATCAATGAAAAACTGTTTTTT	CASSPINLDSINEKLFF
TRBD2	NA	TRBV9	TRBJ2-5	TGTGCCAGCAGCAATGGGGCTAGCGGGGGGGTCCAAGAGACCCAGTACTTC	CASSNGASGGVQETQYF
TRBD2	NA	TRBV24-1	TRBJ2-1	TGTGCCACCAGTCCAACGGGAGGGTCTCTGGATGAGCAGTTCTTC	CATSPTGGSLDEQFF
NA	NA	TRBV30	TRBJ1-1	TGTGCCTGGAGTTACCCCCCCCACAGGCTGAACACTGAAGCTTTCTTT	CAWSYPPHRLNTEAFF
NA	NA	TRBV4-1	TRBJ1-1	TGCGCCAGCAGCCAGTCTGTGAACACTGAAGCTTTCTTT	CASSQSVNTEAFF
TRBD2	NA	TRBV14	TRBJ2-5	TGTGCCAGCAGCCGGACCGGGACTAGCGGGGAGACCCAGTACTTC	CASSRTGTSGETQYF
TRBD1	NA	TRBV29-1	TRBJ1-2	TGCAGCTCCCGGACAGGGGGCAACGATGGCTACACCTTC	CSSRTGGNDGYTF
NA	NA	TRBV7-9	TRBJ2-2	TGTGCCAGCAGCTTAGGTCCAGGGCCCACCGGGGAGCTGTTTTTT	CASSLGPGPTGELFF
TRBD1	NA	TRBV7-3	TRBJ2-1	TGTGCCAGCAGCTCCCGGGACAGCCACAATGAGCAGTTCTTC	CASSSRDSHNEQFF
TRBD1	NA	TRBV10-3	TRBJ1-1	TGTGCCATCAGTGATTGGGACAGGGGTACTGAAGCTTTCTTT	CAISDWDRGTEAFF
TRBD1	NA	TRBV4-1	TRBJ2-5	TGCGCCAGCAGCCAAGTATTCGGGCAGGGGGCTCGGGAGACCCAGTACTTC	CASSQVFGQGARETQYF
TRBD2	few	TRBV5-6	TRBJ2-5	TGTGCCAGCAGCCCTCGGGGGTCTAGCGGGGGCCCTTGGTACTTC	CASSPRGSSGGPWYF
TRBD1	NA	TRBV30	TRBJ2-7	TGTGCCTGGAGTAAAGGACAGGGGACAGACGAGCAGTACTTC	CAWSKGQGTDEQYF
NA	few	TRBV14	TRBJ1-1	TGTGCCAGCAGCCACAGACAGAACACTGAAGCTTTCTTT	CASSHRQNTEAFF
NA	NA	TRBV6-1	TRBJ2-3	TGTGCCAGCAGTGAGGGACTGGTGGGCGCAGATACGCAGTATTTT	CASSEGLVGADTQYF
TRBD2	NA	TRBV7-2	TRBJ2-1	TGTGCCAGCAGCCCCCGGACTAGCGGGAGTTCCTACAATGAGCAGTTCTTC	CASSPRTSGSSYNEQFF
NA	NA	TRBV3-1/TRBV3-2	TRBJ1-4	TGTGCCAGCAGCCAAGTTGCGGGAGGGGCACTGTTTTTT	CASSQVAGGALFF
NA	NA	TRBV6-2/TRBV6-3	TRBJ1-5	TGTGCCAGCAGTACTACAGGGATCGGGGTATATCAGCCCCAGCATTTT	CASSTTGIGVYQPQHF
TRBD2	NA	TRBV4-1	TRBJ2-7	TGCGCCAGCAGCCAAGTTAGCGGGGGGGCCAACTACGAGCAGTACTTC	CASSQVSGGANYEQYF
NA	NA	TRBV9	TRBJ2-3	TGTGCCAGCAGCGTAGAACTAGATGGAGATACGCAGTATTTT	CASSVELDGDTQYF
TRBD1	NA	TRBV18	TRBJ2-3	TGTGCCAGCTCACCGACAACACCGGGACAGGGGGGAGATACGCAGTATTTT	CASSPTTPGQGGDTQYF
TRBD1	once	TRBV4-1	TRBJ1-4	TGCGCCAGCAGCCGAGAGACAGGGGCTAATGAAAAACTGTTTTTT	CASSRETGANEKLFF
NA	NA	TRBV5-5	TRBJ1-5	TGTGCCAGCAGCTTAGGGGTCACGCAGAATCAGCCCCAGCATTTT	CASSLGVTQNQPQHF
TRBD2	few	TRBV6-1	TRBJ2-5	TGTGCCAGCAGTGAATGGGGGGGCCAAGAGACCCAGTACTTC	CASSEWGGQETQYF
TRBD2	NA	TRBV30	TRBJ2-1	TGTGCCTGGAAAATAGCGGGGCTTACCTACAATGAGCAGTTCTTC	CAWKIAGLTYNEQFF
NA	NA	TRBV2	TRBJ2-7	TGTGCCAGCAGTTTCCCTGTGACAGGACGGACCTACGAGCAGTACTTC	CASSFPVTGRTYEQYF
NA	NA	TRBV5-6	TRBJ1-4	TGTGCCAGCAGCTTGGGAGCGGTTTGGGGAAAACTGTTTTTT	CASSLGAVWGKLFF
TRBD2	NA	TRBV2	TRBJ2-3	TGTGCCAGCAGTCTCGGACTAGCGGGGGCGTTCACAGATACGCAGTATTTT	CASSLGLAGAFTDTQYF
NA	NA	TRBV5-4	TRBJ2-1	TGTGCCACCCTCCCGTCCTTAGCTCCAAATGAGCAGTTCTTC	CATLPSLAPNEQFF
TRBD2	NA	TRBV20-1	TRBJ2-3	TGCAGTGCTAGTGGGACTAGCGGGGGTCCCTTTGGAACAGATACGCAGTATTTT	CSASGTSGGPFGTDTQYF
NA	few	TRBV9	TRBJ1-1	TGTGCCAGCAGCGTAGGAGAGAACACTGAAGCTTTCTTT	CASSVGENTEAFF
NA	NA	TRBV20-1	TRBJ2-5	TGCAGTGCACCACAGGTAGAGACCCAGTACTTC	CSAPQVETQYF
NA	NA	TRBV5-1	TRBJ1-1	TGCGCCAGCAGCGAGGTACCACCGAACACTGAAGCTTTCTTT	CASSEVPPNTEAFF
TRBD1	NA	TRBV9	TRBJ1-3	TGTGCCAGCAGTCCCTCGGGGCAGGGGGTTGGAAACACCATATATTTT	CASSPSGQGVGNTIYF
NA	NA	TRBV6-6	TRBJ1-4	TGTGCCAGCAGGCCGCGAGCGAGTAATGAAAAACTGTTTTTT	CASRPRASNEKLFF
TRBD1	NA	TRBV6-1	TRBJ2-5	TGTGCCAGCAGTGAAGCGGGGACAGGGGCGGCGGCGGAGACCCAGTACTTC	CASSEAGTGAAAETQYF
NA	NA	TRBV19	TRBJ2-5	TGTGCCAGTAGTATAGCTCAAGCCCTCCAAGAGACCCAGTACTTC	CASSIAQALQETQYF
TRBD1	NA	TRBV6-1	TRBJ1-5	TGTGCCAGCAGTGAATTAAGGACAGGACATAGCAATCAGCCCCAGCATTTT	CASSELRTGHSNQPQHF
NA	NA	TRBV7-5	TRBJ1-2	TGTGTCAGAAGCTCACTACCGACGACAGGGGCGCCCCCGACCTATGGCTACACCTTC	CVRSSLPTTGAPPTYGYTF
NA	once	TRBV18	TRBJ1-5	TGTGCCAGCTGTCGCACAATCACCGATCAGCCCCAGCATTTT	CASCRTITDQPQHF